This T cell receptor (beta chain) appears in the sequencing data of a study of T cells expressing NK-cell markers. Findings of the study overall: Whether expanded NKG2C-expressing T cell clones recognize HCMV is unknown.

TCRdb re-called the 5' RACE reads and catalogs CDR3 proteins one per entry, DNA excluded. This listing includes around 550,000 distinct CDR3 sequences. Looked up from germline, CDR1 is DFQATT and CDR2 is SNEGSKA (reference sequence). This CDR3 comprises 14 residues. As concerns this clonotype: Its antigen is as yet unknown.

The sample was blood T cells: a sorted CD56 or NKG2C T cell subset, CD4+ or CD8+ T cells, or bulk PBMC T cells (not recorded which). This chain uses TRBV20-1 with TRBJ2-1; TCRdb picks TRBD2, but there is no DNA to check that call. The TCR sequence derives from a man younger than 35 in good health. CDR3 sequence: CSASGGRDINEQFF.